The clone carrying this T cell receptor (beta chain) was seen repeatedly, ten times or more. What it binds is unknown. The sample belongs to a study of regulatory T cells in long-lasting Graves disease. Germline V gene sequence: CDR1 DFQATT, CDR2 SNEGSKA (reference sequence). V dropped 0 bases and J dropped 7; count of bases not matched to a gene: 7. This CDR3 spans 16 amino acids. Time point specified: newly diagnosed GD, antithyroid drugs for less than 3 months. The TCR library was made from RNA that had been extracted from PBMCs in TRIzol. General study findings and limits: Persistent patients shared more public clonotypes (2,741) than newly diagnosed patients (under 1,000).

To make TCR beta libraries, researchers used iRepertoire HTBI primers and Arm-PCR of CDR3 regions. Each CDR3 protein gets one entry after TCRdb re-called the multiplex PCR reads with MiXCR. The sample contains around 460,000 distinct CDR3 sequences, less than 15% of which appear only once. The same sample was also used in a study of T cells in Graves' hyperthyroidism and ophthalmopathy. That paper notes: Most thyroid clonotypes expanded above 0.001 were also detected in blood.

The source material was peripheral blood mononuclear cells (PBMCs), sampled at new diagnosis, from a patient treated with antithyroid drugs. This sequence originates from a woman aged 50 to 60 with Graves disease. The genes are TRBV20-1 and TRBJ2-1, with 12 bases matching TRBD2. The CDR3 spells CSARDLAGGKGNEQFF. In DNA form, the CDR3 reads TGCAGTGCTAGAGATCTAGCGGGAGGGAAAGGGAATGAGCAGTTCTTC.